This T cell receptor beta chain was captured by sequencing in a study of blood T cell repertoires in COVID-19. CDR3 length equals 17 residues. After removal of 2 bases from V and 7 bases from J, the junction contained 10 bases not matched to a gene. Germline V gene data show CDR1 as SGHRS and CDR2 as YFSETQ. Measured with immunoSEQ multiplex PCR; TCRdb has only the in-frame clones, and not every one. The table records about 210,000 clones, 81% of them present only once. The specimen was PBMCs or T cells enriched from blood (not recorded which). This sequence originates from a woman in her 50s with acute COVID-19. The chain has TRBV5-1 and TRBJ2-4; 12 positions agree with TRBD1. The CDR3 region has the DNA TGCGCCAGCAGCTTCCTAGCCGGGACAGGGGGCTCGAACATTCAGTACTTC. It codes for CASSFLAGTGGSNIQYF. The full variable domain, its missing parts supplied by reference TRBV5-1 and TRBJ2-4, is KAGVTQTPRYLIKTRGQQVTLSCSPISGHRSVSWYQQTPGQGLQFLFEYFSETQRNKGNFPGRFSGRQFSNSRSEMNVSTLELGDSALYLCASSFLAGTGGSNIQYFGAGTRLSVL.